A selection of T cell receptor beta chains follows, all from one sample in a study of CD8 T cells in Susac syndrome. Each CDR3 protein gets one entry after TCRdb re-called the immunoSEQ multiplex PCR reads with MiXCR. The sample yields about 120,000 distinct CDR3 sequences, just under 95% seen once. The sample taken for sequencing was CD8+ T cells from PBMCs. Source of these receptors: a human donor with Susac syndrome. Both conserved end residues are part of each CDR3. The order of the fields is D gene, V gene, clone size, J gene, CDR3 protein, CDR3 DNA. The D gene is left open where the match is weak. A row's size may be missing; if present it is once, few, many or a size class.

NA	TRBV29-1	NA	TRBJ2-1	CSVRTVYNEQFF	TGCAGCGTTAGGACAGTCTACAATGAGCAGTTCTTC
NA	TRBV2	NA	TRBJ1-2	CASSELAGDGYTF	TGTGCCAGCAGTGAATTGGCGGGAGATGGCTACACCTTC
NA	TRBV9	NA	TRBJ1-2	CASSVGGNYGYTF	TGTGCCAGCAGCGTTGGGGGGAACTATGGCTACACCTTC
TRBD1	TRBV19	once	TRBJ1-2	CATTFGQGAAYGYTF	TGTGCCACGACCTTCGGACAGGGGGCCGCCTATGGCTACACCTTC
NA	TRBV12-3/TRBV12-4	NA	TRBJ2-4	CASSEAGVSSGNIQYF	TGTGCCAGCAGTGAGGCCGGGGTCTCCTCGGGGAACATTCAGTACTTC
TRBD1	TRBV9	NA	TRBJ2-6	CASSVGTGRGANVLTF	TGTGCCAGCAGCGTAGGGACAGGGCGTGGGGCCAACGTCCTGACTTTC
NA	TRBV9	NA	TRBJ2-5	CASSVGGLETQYF	TGTGCCAGCAGCGTTGGGGGGCTCGAGACCCAGTACTTC
NA	TRBV7-9	NA	TRBJ2-1	CASSSSRGASYNEQFF	TGTGCCAGCAGCTCCTCCCGGGGGGCCTCCTACAATGAGCAGTTCTTC
NA	TRBV20-1	once	TRBJ2-7	CSASADSPYEQYF	TGCAGTGCTAGTGCTGATTCACCCTACGAGCAGTACTTC
NA	TRBV5-1	NA	TRBJ2-2	CASNSGYTGELFF	TGCGCCAGCAACTCGGGGTACACCGGGGAGCTGTTTTTT
NA	TRBV29-1	NA	TRBJ1-1	CSGAAGAVTEAFF	TGCAGCGGTGCCGCAGGGGCGGTTACTGAAGCTTTCTTT
NA	TRBV3-1	NA	TRBJ2-7	CASSQEAVSYEQYF	TGTGCCAGCAGCCAAGAGGCAGTCTCCTACGAGCAGTACTTC
NA	TRBV2	NA	TRBJ2-2	CASSETRELFF	TGTGCCAGCAGTGAGACCCGGGAGCTGTTTTTT
NA	TRBV2	few	TRBJ2-1	CASSSGANNEQFF	TGTGCCAGCAGCTCGGGGGCAAACAATGAGCAGTTCTTC
NA	TRBV10-3	NA	TRBJ2-5	CAISELGTEETQYF	TGTGCCATCAGTGAGCTCGGGACGGAAGAGACCCAGTACTTC
NA	TRBV12-3/TRBV12-4	NA	TRBJ1-1	CASSPGPAEAFF	TGTGCCAGCAGCCCGGGCCCTGCTGAAGCTTTCTTT
NA	TRBV19	NA	TRBJ1-1	CASSDAGHTEAFF	TGTGCCAGTTCGGACGCAGGTCACACTGAAGCTTTCTTT
NA	TRBV9	once	TRBJ2-1	CASSVGGRKQFF	TGTGCCAGCAGCGTAGGAGGCCGCAAGCAGTTCTTC
TRBD2	TRBV20-1	once	TRBJ2-1	CSARDVGLAHEQFF	TGCAGTGCTAGAGATGTGGGACTAGCCCATGAGCAGTTCTTC
TRBD1	TRBV7-6	NA	TRBJ2-3	CASSQPAGGGTDTQYF	TGTGCCAGCAGCCAGCCGGCAGGGGGAGGCACAGATACGCAGTATTTT
TRBD1	TRBV13	NA	TRBJ1-3	CASSYRGQGSGNTIYF	TGTGCCAGCAGCTACCGAGGACAGGGCTCTGGAAACACCATATATTTT
NA	TRBV7-8	NA	TRBJ1-1	CASSSQGFTEAFF	TGTGCCAGCAGCTCGCAGGGTTTCACTGAAGCTTTCTTT
TRBD1	TRBV7-9	NA	TRBJ1-4	CASSPLQGVVEKLFF	TGTGCCAGCAGCCCACTACAGGGGGTGGTCGAAAAACTGTTTTTT
NA	TRBV5-4	NA	TRBJ1-1	CASSFPKATEAFF	TGTGCCAGCAGCTTTCCAAAGGCGACGGAAGCTTTCTTT
NA	TRBV11-2	few	TRBJ2-7	CASSLGRGSYEQYF	TGTGCCAGCAGCCTCGGACGGGGCTCCTACGAGCAGTACTTC
TRBD2	TRBV13	NA	TRBJ2-7	CASSGRGGSDEQYF	TGTGCCAGCAGCGGGCGGGGGGGGTCCGACGAGCAGTACTTC
NA	TRBV21-1	NA	TRBJ2-7	CASSKVGEQYF	TGTGCCAGCAGCAAAGTGGGGGAGCAGTACTTC
NA	TRBV12-3/TRBV12-4	NA	TRBJ2-7	CASSSGDLSSYEQYF	TGTGCCAGCAGTTCCGGGGACCTAAGCTCCTACGAGCAGTACTTC
NA	TRBV27	NA	TRBJ2-2	CASRGSGTGELFF	TGTGCCAGCAGAGGCTCCGGGACCGGGGAGCTGTTTTTT
NA	TRBV7-2	once	TRBJ1-5	CASSLVETAGQPQHF	TGTGCCAGCAGCTTAGTCGAGACAGCGGGACAGCCCCAGCATTTT
NA	TRBV4-3	few	TRBJ1-1	CASSQTGGVTEAFF	TGCGCCAGCAGCCAAACGGGGGGTGTCACTGAAGCTTTCTTT
NA	TRBV27	NA	TRBJ2-5	CASSLSARHQETQYF	TGTGCCAGCAGTTTATCGGCCAGGCACCAAGAGACCCAGTACTTC
NA	TRBV29-1	NA	TRBJ1-1	CSVDTSAGTEAFF	TGCAGCGTTGACACGTCGGCGGGCACTGAAGCTTTCTTT
NA	TRBV6-5	NA	TRBJ2-5	CASSYSHVWGSKQETQYF	TGTGCCAGCAGTTACTCCCACGTGTGGGGGTCCAAGCAAGAGACCCAGTACTTC
NA	TRBV4-1	NA	TRBJ1-1	CASSQAFLVMNTEAFF	TGCGCCAGCAGCCAAGCCTTCCTTGTTATGAACACTGAAGCTTTCTTT
TRBD1	TRBV6-5	NA	TRBJ1-2	CASSYSTGTGSNYGYTF	TGTGCCAGCAGTTACTCTACCGGGACAGGTTCTAACTATGGCTACACCTTC
NA	TRBV5-6	NA	TRBJ2-7	CASSLWQGWAYEQYF	TGTGCCAGCAGCTTGTGGCAGGGTTGGGCCTACGAGCAGTACTTC
NA	TRBV11-2	few	TRBJ1-2	CASSLTGGYTF	TGTGCCAGCAGTTTAACAGGGGGCTACACCTTC
NA	TRBV5-6	NA	TRBJ1-5	CASSFQGNQPQHF	TGTGCCAGCAGCTTTCAGGGCAATCAGCCCCAGCATTTT
NA	TRBV13	NA	TRBJ2-7	CATLGGKTYEQYF	TGTGCCACCCTTGGCGGGAAAACCTACGAGCAGTACTTC
TRBD1	TRBV5-4	NA	TRBJ1-1	CASRVDRGNTEAFF	TGTGCCAGCAGAGTGGACAGGGGGAACACTGAAGCTTTCTTT
NA	TRBV7-8	NA	TRBJ2-7	CASSALGQLTSEQYF	TGTGCCAGCAGTGCACTTGGACAGTTAACATCCGAGCAGTACTTC
NA	TRBV3-1	NA	TRBJ1-5	CASSQTPGQPQHF	TGTGCCAGCAGCCAAACCCCTGGTCAGCCCCAGCATTTT
TRBD1	TRBV12-5	NA	TRBJ1-6	CASGQGVENSPLHF	TGTGCTAGTGGACAGGGGGTGGAGAATTCACCCCTCCACTTT